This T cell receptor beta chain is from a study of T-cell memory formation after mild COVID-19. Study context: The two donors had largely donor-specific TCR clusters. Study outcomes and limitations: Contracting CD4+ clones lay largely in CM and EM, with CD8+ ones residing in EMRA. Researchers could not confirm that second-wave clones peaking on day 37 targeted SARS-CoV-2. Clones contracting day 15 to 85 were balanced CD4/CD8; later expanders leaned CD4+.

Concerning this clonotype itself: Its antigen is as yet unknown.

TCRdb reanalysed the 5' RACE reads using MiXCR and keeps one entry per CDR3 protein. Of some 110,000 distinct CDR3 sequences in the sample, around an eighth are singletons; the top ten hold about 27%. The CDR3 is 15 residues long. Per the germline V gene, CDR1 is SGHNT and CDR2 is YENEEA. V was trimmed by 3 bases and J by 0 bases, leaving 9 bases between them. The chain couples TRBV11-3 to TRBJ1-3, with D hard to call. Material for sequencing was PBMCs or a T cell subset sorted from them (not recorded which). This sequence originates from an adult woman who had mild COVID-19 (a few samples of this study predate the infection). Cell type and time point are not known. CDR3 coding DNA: TGTGCCAGCAGCTTGCGGTCCAGCTCTGGAAACACCATATATTTT. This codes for CASSLRSSSGNTIYF.